This TCR beta chain was captured in a study of T cells in localized non-small cell lung cancer. The method was immunoSEQ multiplex PCR; TCRdb's version includes in-frame clones alone and lacks a portion of them. The sample has tens of thousands of clones; roughly 86% are singletons. Trimming left V 1 base short and J 5 bases short, with 12 bases between. The CDR3 spans 14 residues. From germline, CDR1 is LNHDA and CDR2 SQIVND (reference sequence). The sequencing here drew on peripheral blood, taken before any cancer treatment. The genes are TRBV19 and TRBJ2-7, with D tentatively TRBD2 (6 bases). The sequence derives from a man aged 40 to 70 with stage I lung adenocarcinoma. CDR3 nucleotides: TGTGCCAGTAGTATAGGAGCGCGGGGCCACGAGCAGTACTTC. Translating gives CASSIGARGHEQYF.